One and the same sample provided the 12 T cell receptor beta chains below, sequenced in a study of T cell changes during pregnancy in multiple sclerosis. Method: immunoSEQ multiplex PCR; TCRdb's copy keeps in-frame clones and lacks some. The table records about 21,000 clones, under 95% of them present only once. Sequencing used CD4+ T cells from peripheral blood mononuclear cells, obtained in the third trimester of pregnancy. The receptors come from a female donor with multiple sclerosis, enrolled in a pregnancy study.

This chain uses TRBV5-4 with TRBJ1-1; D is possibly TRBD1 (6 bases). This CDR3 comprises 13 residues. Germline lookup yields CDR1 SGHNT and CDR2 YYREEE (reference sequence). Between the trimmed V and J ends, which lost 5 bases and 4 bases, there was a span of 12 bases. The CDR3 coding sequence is TGTGCCAGCAGTTCAGGGGATCTCACTGAAGCTTTCTTT. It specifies CASSSGDLTEAFF.

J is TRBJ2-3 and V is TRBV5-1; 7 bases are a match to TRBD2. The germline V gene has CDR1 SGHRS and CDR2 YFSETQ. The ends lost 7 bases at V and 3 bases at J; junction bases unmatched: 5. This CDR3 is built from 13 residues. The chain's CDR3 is CASSGGETDTQYF. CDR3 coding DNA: TGCGCCAGCTCGGGGGGAGAAACAGATACGCAGTATTTT.

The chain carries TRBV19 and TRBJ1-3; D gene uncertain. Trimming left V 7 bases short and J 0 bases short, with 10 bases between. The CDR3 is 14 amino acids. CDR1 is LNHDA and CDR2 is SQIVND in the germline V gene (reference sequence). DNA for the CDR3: TGTGCCAGTAAACGCACGGTCTCTGGAAACACCATATATTTT. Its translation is CASKRTVSGNTIYF.

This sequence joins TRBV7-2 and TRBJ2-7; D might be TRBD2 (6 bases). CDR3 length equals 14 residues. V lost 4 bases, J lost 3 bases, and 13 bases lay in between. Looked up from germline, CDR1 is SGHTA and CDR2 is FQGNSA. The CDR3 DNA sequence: TGTGCCAGCAGCTCGGGACTGGGGTTCTACGAGCAGTACTTC. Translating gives CASSSGLGFYEQYF. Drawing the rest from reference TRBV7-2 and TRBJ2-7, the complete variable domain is GAGVSQSPSNKVTEKGKDVELRCDPISGHTALYWYRQSLGQGLEFLIYFQGNSAPDKSGLPSDRFSAERTGGSVSTLTIQRTQQEDSAVYLCASSSGLGFYEQYFGPGTRLTVT.

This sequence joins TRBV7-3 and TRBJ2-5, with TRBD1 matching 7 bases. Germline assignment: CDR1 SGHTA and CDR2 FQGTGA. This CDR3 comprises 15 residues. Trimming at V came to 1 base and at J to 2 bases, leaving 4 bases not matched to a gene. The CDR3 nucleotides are TGTGCCAGCAGCTTAATGGGGACAGATCAAGAGACCCAGTACTTC. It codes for CASSLMGTDQETQYF. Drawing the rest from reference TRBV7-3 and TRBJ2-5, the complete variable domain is GAGVSQTPSNKVTEKGKYVELRCDPISGHTALYWYRQSLGQGPEFLIYFQGTGAADDSGLPNDRFFAVRPEGSVSTLKIQRTERGDSAVYLCASSLMGTDQETQYFGPGTRLLVL.

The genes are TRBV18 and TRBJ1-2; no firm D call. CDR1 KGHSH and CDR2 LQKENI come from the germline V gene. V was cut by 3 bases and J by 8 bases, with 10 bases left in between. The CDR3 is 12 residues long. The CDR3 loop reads CASSPREGGYTF. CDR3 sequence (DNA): TGTGCCAGCTCACCCCGCGAGGGCGGCTACACCTTC.

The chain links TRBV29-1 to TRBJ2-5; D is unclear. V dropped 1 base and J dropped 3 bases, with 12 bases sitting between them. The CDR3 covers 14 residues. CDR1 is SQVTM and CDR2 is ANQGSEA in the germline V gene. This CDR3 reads CSVEGGHAEETQYF. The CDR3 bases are TGCAGCGTTGAAGGCGGTCACGCGGAAGAGACCCAGTACTTC. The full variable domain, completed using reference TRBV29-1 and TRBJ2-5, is SAVISQKPSRDICQRGTSLTIQCQVDSQVTMMFWYRQQPGQSLTLIATANQGSEATYESGFVIDKFPISRPNLTFSTLTVSNMSPEDSSIYLCSVEGGHAEETQYFGPGTRLLVL.

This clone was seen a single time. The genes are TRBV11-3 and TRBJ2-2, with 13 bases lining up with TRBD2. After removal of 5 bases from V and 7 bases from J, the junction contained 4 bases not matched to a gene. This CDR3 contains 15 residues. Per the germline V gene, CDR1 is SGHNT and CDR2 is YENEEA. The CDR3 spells CASSPGLAGDGELFF. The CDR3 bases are TGTGCCAGCAGCCCAGGACTAGCGGGGGACGGGGAGCTGTTTTTT.

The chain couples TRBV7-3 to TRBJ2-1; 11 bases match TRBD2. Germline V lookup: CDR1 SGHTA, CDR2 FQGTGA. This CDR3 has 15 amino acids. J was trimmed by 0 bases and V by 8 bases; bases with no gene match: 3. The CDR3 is CASGLAGGSYNEQFF. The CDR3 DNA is TGTGCCAGCGGGCTAGCGGGGGGCTCCTACAATGAGCAGTTCTTC.

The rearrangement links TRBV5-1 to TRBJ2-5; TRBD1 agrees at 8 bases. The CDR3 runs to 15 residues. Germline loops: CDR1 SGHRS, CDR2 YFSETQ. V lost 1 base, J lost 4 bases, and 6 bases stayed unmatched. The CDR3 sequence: CASSLNPGGAETQYF. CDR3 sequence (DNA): TGCGCCAGCAGCTTGAACCCAGGGGGCGCAGAGACCCAGTACTTC.

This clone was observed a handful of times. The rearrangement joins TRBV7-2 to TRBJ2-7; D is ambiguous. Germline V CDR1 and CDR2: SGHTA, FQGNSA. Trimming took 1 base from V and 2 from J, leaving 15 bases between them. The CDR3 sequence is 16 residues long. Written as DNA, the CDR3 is TGTGCCAGCAGCTTAGGTCTCCCCGGGTTAGCCTACGAGCAGTACTTC. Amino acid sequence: CASSLGLPGLAYEQYF.

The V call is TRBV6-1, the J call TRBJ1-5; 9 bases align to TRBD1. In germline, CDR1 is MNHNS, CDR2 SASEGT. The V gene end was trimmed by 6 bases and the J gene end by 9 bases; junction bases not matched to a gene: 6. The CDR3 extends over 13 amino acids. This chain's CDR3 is CASSGTGHRPQHF. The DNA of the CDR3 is TGTGCCAGCAGCGGGACAGGGCATCGGCCCCAGCATTTT.